This TCR beta chain was captured in a study of OX40 agonist ivuxolimab in advanced cancers. Looking at the study overall: It was ivuxolimab, an agonistic anti-OX40 (CD134) antibody, that patients were treated with. Three patients responded partially, comprising one with hepatocellular carcinoma and two with cutaneous melanoma.

Repertoires were generated with immunoSEQ multiplex PCR, while TCRdb's copy carries only in-frame clones and drops some. The data contain 25,000 to 35,000 clones, less than 90% of them singletons. Points from the study as a whole: Not determined was the antigen specificity of the expanded peripheral T cells. Fewer expanded clones were found on average in CD4+ than in CD8+ T cells.

This clone was detected only once. Its specificity is unknown. The CDR3 length is 15 residues. CDR1 SGHNT and CDR2 YENEEA come from the germline V gene. The trim removed 5 bases at V and 0 bases at J, leaving 7 bases unmatched. This clonotype was obtained from an adult with an advanced solid tumor such as melanoma, head and neck, liver or kidney cancer. The sample was CD4+ or CD8+ T cells sorted from blood, taken in a trial of the OX40 agonist ivuxolimab. The rearrangement links TRBV11-3 to TRBJ2-7; 7 bases match TRBD1. The CDR3: CASSLRDSPSYEQYF. Here the CDR3 DNA reads TGTGCCAGCAGCCTCCGGGACAGTCCCTCCTACGAGCAGTACTTC.